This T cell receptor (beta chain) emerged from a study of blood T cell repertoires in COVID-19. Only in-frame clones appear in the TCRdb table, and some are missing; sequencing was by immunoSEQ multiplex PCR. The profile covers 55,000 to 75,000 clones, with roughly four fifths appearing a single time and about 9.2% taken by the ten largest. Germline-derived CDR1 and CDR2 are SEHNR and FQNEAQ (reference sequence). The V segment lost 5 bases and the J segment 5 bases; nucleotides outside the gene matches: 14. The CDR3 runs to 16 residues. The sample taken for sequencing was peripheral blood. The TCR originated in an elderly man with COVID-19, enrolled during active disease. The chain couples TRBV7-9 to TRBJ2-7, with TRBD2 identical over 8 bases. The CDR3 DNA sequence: TGTGCCAGCAGCCCCGGTCCCGGGGGGGGCTGGGACGAGCAGTACTTC. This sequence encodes CASSPGPGGGWDEQYF.